This TCR beta chain was identified during a study of cytomegalovirus exposure and HLA in healthy donors. The PCR employed 60 Vbeta primers together with 13 Jbeta primers. The protocol was immunoSEQ multiplex PCR, while the TCRdb copy is restricted to in-frame clones and leaves out a portion. The sample holds 110,000 or so clones; 69% are singletons and the top ten take 4.5% to 5.5%. CDR3 length: 15 amino acids. Germline loops: CDR1 LNHNV, CDR2 YYDKDF (reference sequence). Trimming left V 0 bases short and J 4 bases short, with 12 bases between. Sequencing input: PBMCs. This TCR came from a woman between 65 and 79 years old in good health and CMV-seropositive. The J gene is TRBJ2-5, the V gene TRBV15; possibly TRBD1 for D (6 bases). The CDR3 region is CATSRDQGHLETQYF. The CDR3 DNA reads TGTGCCACCAGCAGAGATCAGGGACATTTAGAGACCCAGTACTTC.